This T cell receptor (beta chain) was recovered during a study of cytomegalovirus exposure and HLA in healthy donors. 60 Vbeta and 13 Jbeta primers were used in PCR. Data came from immunoSEQ multiplex PCR; TCRdb stores just in-frame clones and leaves some out. Here the sample table reports about 130,000 clones. V was pared by 5 bases and J by 6 bases, with 10 bases between. Germline loops: CDR1 KGHSH, CDR2 LQKENI. The length of the CDR3 is 12 residues. The sequence was collected from a middle-aged man in good health and CMV-seronegative. The genes are TRBV18 and TRBJ1-2, with D unclear. The source material was PBMCs. The CDR3 DNA sequence: TGTGCCAGCTCAGCCTACGGGGATGGCTACACCTTC. Encoded protein: CASSAYGDGYTF.